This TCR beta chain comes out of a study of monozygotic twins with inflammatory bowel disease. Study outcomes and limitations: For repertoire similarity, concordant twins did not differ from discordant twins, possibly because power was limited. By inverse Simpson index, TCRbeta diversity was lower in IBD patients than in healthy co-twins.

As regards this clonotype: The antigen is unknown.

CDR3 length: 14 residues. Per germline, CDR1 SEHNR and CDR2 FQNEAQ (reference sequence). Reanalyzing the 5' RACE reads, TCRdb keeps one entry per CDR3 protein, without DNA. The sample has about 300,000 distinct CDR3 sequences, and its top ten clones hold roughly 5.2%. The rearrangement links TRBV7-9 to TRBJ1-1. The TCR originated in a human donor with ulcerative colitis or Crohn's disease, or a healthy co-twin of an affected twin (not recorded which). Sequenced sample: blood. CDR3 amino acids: CASSLTSGSPEAFF.